This is a list of T cell receptor beta chains from one sample in a study of early T cells in non-severe SARS-CoV-2 infection. Each CDR3 protein is one row after TCRdb ran MiXCR on the 5' RACE reads. Of 75,000 or so distinct CDR3 sequences detected, 14% appear once; the ten largest clones hold roughly 11%. Source material: whole blood. The origin of the receptors is an adult who was a healthcare worker with PCR-confirmed SARS-CoV-2 infection or an uninfected control (not recorded which). CDR3s include the opening cysteine and the closing phenylalanine or tryptophan. The D gene is left open where the match is weak. Clone size is shown for a subset of rows, as once, few, many or a class of expanded clone.

V gene	J gene	clone size	D gene	CDR3 protein	CDR3 DNA
TRBV11-2	TRBJ2-2	.	.	CASSPFISLTNTGELFF	TGTGCCAGCAGCCCGTTCATCAGCCTAACGAACACCGGGGAGCTGTTTTTT
TRBV5-1	TRBJ2-3	.	.	CASSLGSISPDTQYF	TGCGCCAGCAGCTTGGGCAGTATTTCCCCAGATACGCAGTATTTT
TRBV24-1	TRBJ1-5	.	.	CATSAGVGNQPQHF	TGTGCCACCAGTGCAGGGGTTGGCAATCAGCCCCAGCATTTT
TRBV11-2	TRBJ2-7	.	.	CASSRRVREEQYF	TGTGCCAGCAGCCGCCGCGTACGGGAGGAGCAGTACTTC
TRBV4-2	TRBJ1-6	few	.	CASSQLDSNSPLHF	TGTGCCAGCAGCCAACTCGACAGCAATTCACCCCTCCACTTT
TRBV20-1	TRBJ2-2	.	TRBD2	CSARSSGEDTGELFF	TGCAGTGCTAGAAGTAGCGGGGAAGACACCGGGGAGCTGTTTTTT
TRBV7-8	TRBJ2-7	.	.	CASSLGGYGYEQYF	TGTGCCAGCAGCTTAGGGGGTTACGGGTACGAGCAGTACTTC
TRBV9	TRBJ2-3	many	.	CASSVGAGFADTQYF	TGTGCCAGCAGCGTAGGGGCAGGGTTCGCAGATACGCAGTATTTT
TRBV6-6	TRBJ1-3	few	.	CASSYKGRVNTIYF	TGTGCCAGCAGTTACAAGGGCAGGGTGAACACCATATATTTT
TRBV12-3/TRBV12-4	TRBJ2-1	.	.	CASSLKPLGEQFF	TGTGCCAGCAGTTTAAAGCCCCTGGGTGAGCAGTTCTTC
TRBV6-6	TRBJ1-5	many	.	CASSYSLGGTEHQPQHF	TGTGCCAGCAGTTACTCGTTGGGGGGTACCGAACATCAGCCCCAGCATTTT